This entry lists 25 T cell receptor beta chains sequenced from one sample in a study of T cell responses to AZD1222 COVID-19 vaccine. Here immunoSEQ multiplex PCR was the method, and the copy in TCRdb shows in-frame clones only, minus some. The data hold 70,000 to 95,000 clones, with 65% to 85% observed a single time. The sequencing here drew on peripheral blood, taken on day 0 of AZD1222 vaccination. The receptors were sampled from an adult in good health.

Only one count was recorded for this clone. V and J are TRBV30 and TRBJ1-1, with no clear D. V was pared by 5 bases and J by 3 bases, with 13 bases between. Germline V gene data show CDR1 as GTSNPN and CDR2 as SVGIG (reference sequence). The CDR3 has 13 amino acids. The CDR3 nucleotides are TGTGCCTGGGGCTTTCGGGAGTACACTGAAGCTTTCTTT. It translates to CAWGFREYTEAFF.

Only one count was recorded for this clone. The V gene is TRBV5-1, the J gene TRBJ2-3, with TRBD2 matching over 10 bases. V lost 2 bases to trimming and J lost 1 base; unmatched junction nucleotides: 1. Germline V CDR1 and CDR2: SGHRS, YFSETQ. The CDR3 consists of 15 residues. CDR3 coding DNA: TGCGCCAGCAGCTTAGGGACTAGCGGCACAGATACGCAGTATTTT. This translates into CASSLGTSGTDTQYF.

The chain recombines TRBV28 with TRBJ2-2; D ambiguous. In germline, CDR1 is MDHEN, CDR2 SYDVKM. V was cut by 2 bases and J by 1 base, with 5 bases left in between. The CDR3 sequence is 14 residues long. CDR3 residues: CASSLHVNTGELFF. CDR3 bases: TGTGCCAGCAGTTTACATGTGAACACCGGGGAGCTGTTTTTT.

This clone was observed a single time. The V and J genes are TRBV5-1 and TRBJ2-3; 12 bases line up with TRBD2. This CDR3 comprises 15 residues. The germline V gene encodes CDR1 SGHRS and CDR2 YFSETQ. With V trimmed by 9 bases and J by 0 bases, 5 bases remained unmatched. In DNA, the CDR3 is TGCGCCACTAAACTAGCGGGGGGAAGCACAGATACGCAGTATTTT. Amino acids: CATKLAGGSTDTQYF.

V gene TRBV18 combines with J gene TRBJ1-5; no reliable D call. V was pared by 5 bases and J by 0 bases, with 8 bases between. CDR1 KGHSH and CDR2 LQKENI come from the germline V gene. This CDR3 is built from 14 residues. The CDR3: CASSSGYSNQPQHF. CDR3 coding DNA: TGTGCCAGCTCATCGGGTTATAGCAATCAGCCCCAGCATTTT.

The rearrangement joins TRBV27 to TRBJ1-6; D ambiguous. CDR3 length: 14 residues. The V and J ends lost 0 bases and 7 bases respectively, with 7 bases between them. Germline assignment: CDR1 MNHEY and CDR2 SMNVEV (reference sequence). CDR3 amino acids: CASSLSGRNSPLHF. The CDR3 region has the DNA TGTGCCAGCAGTTTATCAGGGAGAAATTCACCCCTCCACTTT.

This clone was recorded once. This chain joins TRBV6-5 and TRBJ1-5, with a weak D call TRBD1 (5 bases). The CDR3 contains 15 residues. Germline V gene lookup returns CDR1 MNHEY and CDR2 SVGAGI. Trimming left V 7 bases short and J 1 base short, with 14 bases between. Here the CDR3 reads CASTGQGGSNQPQHF. The CDR3 DNA reads TGTGCCAGCACCGGTCAGGGTGGCAGCAATCAGCCCCAGCATTTT.

Only a few counts were recorded for this clone. The chain has TRBV5-1 and TRBJ1-1; no reliable D call. The V gene lost 7 bases and the J gene lost 0 bases, with 7 bases spanning the gap. Germline V gives CDR1 SGHRS, CDR2 YFSETQ. This CDR3 contains 12 residues. CDR3: CASGEVNTEAFF. As DNA, the CDR3 is TGCGCCAGCGGGGAGGTGAACACTGAAGCTTTCTTT.

There are a few counts of this clone. The rearrangement links TRBV30 to TRBJ2-1, with 11 bases aligning to TRBD1. Germline CDR1 and CDR2: GTSNPN and SVGIG (reference sequence). Trimming cost V 4 bases and J 7 bases; bases outside gene matches: 3. The length of the CDR3 is 13 residues. CDR3 region: CAWKDRGQNEQFF. The CDR3 DNA sequence: TGTGCCTGGAAGGACAGGGGGCAAAATGAGCAGTTCTTC.

This sequence joins TRBV27 and TRBJ2-2; D remains ambiguous. The germline CDR1 and CDR2 sequences are MNHEY and SMNVEV (reference sequence). CDR3 size: 15 residues. V lost 3 bases to trimming and J lost 2 bases, with 10 bases between them. The CDR3 bases are TGTGCCAGCAGTTTGCAGGTTCTCAACACCGGGGAGCTGTTTTTT. It codes for CASSLQVLNTGELFF.

The rearrangement uses TRBV7-9 and TRBJ1-5, with 9 bases fitting TRBD1. V lost 5 bases, J lost 2 bases, and 7 bases stayed unmatched. The germline V gene encodes CDR1 SEHNR and CDR2 FQNEAQ (reference sequence). This CDR3 has 16 residues. In nucleotides, the CDR3 is TGTGCCAGCAGCACCGGGACAGGGTTGGGCAATCAGCCCCAGCATTTT. Translating it yields CASSTGTGLGNQPQHF.

This chain connects TRBV18 to TRBJ1-4; D remains ambiguous. The CDR3 loop spans 16 amino acids. Per the germline V gene, CDR1 is KGHSH and CDR2 is LQKENI. The V end was cut by 2 bases, the J end by 6 bases, with 16 bases between. The DNA of the CDR3 is TGTGCCAGCTCACCATCACCGGTGAACGGCCATGAAAAACTGTTTTTT. Amino acid sequence: CASSPSPVNGHEKLFF.

V and J are TRBV24-1 and TRBJ2-3; 11 nucleotides align to TRBD2. This CDR3 has 17 residues. J was trimmed by 6 bases and V by 3 bases; bases with no gene match: 10. Looked up from germline, CDR1 is KGHDR and CDR2 is SFDVKD. CDR3 sequence: CATSDARASGGFDTQYF. The CDR3 nucleotides read TGTGCCACCAGTGATGCCCGGGCTAGCGGGGGGTTTGATACGCAGTATTTT.

V and J are TRBV6-4 and TRBJ1-2; D not certain. Deletions cut 0 bases from V and 8 bases from J, with 10 bases between. The germline V gene encodes CDR1 MRHNA and CDR2 SNTAGT. CDR3 length: 13 amino acids. CDR3 residues: CASSDSGSWGYTF. CDR3 nucleotide sequence: TGTGCCAGCAGTGACTCTGGGTCTTGGGGCTACACCTTC.

This clone was seen a single time. The chain combines TRBV5-1 with TRBJ2-2; D could derive from TRBD1 or TRBD2 (5 bases each). The ends were cut back, 1 base at V and 7 bases at J, with 11 bases in the middle. CDR1 and CDR2 from the germline V gene are SGHRS and YFSETQ. The CDR3 is 14 amino acids. The CDR3 region is CASSLHGDGGELFF. CDR3 DNA sequence: TGCGCCAGCAGCTTGCACGGGGACGGCGGGGAGCTGTTTTTT.

The V and J genes are TRBV5-1 and TRBJ1-1; no definite D call. Looked up from germline, CDR1 is SGHRS and CDR2 is YFSETQ. This CDR3 has 14 amino acids. The V gene lost 1 base and the J gene lost 2 bases, with 9 bases spanning the gap. In nucleotides, the CDR3 is TGCGCCAGCAGCTTGCGCCCCACCAACACTGAAGCTTTCTTT. It encodes CASSLRPTNTEAFF.

CDR3 region: CASSLALQGATGELFF. The CDR3 region has the DNA TGTGCCAGCAGCTTGGCACTCCAGGGGGCGACCGGGGAGCTGTTTTTT. V is TRBV7-6 and J is TRBJ2-2; 8 bases agree with TRBD1. The CDR3 spans 16 residues. V lost 3 bases and J lost 5; bases outside the gene matches: 8. Germline-derived CDR1 and CDR2 are SGHVS and FNYEAQ. Filled out from reference TRBV7-6 and TRBJ2-2, the complete variable domain reads GAGVSQSPRYKVTKRGQDVALRCDPISGHVSLYWYRQALGQGPEFLTYFNYEAQQDKSGLPNDRFSAERPEGSISTLTIQRTEQRDSAMYRCASSLALQGATGELFFGEGSRLTVL.

This chain joins TRBV5-5 and TRBJ1-5; D is possibly TRBD1 (5 bases). CDR1 is SGHKS, CDR2 YYEKEE, per germline (reference sequence). V lost 1 base, J lost 1 base, and 9 bases lay in between. The CDR3 has 15 residues. The CDR3 DNA sequence: TGTGCCAGCAGCTTGCGGGGCGCGAGCAATCAGCCCCAGCATTTT. Amino acids: CASSLRGASNQPQHF.

This rearrangement joins TRBV11-2 to TRBJ1-1, with a tentative D call TRBD1 (5 bases). V dropped 4 bases and J dropped 10 bases, with 22 bases sitting between them. CDR1 and CDR2 from the germline V gene are SGHAT and FQNNGV. The CDR3 spans 15 residues. CDR3 DNA sequence: TGTGCCAGCAGCTCCCCGGACAAGGGTAGGGTAGGAGCTTTCTTT. Amino acids: CASSSPDKGRVGAFF. Full variable domain (outside the CDR3, taken from reference TRBV11-2 and TRBJ1-1): EAGVAQSPRYKIIEKRQSVAFWCNPISGHATLYWYQQILGQGPKLLIQFQNNGVVDDSQLPKDRFSAERLKGVDSTLKIQPAKLEDSAVYLCASSSPDKGRVGAFFGQGTRLTVV.

The V gene is TRBV19, the J gene TRBJ1-5, with D perhaps matching TRBD1 (6 bases). V gave up 7 bases and J gave up 1 base, with 17 bases separating them. Germline CDR1 and CDR2: LNHDA and SQIVND (reference sequence). The CDR3 consists of 16 residues. The CDR3 is CASKGIWTASNQPQHF. The CDR3 DNA sequence: TGTGCCAGTAAGGGGATATGGACAGCGAGCAATCAGCCCCAGCATTTT. Based on the CDR3 plus reference TRBV19 and TRBJ1-5, the full variable domain is DGGITQSPKYLFRKEGQNVTLSCEQNLNHDAMYWYRQDPGQGLRLIYYSQIVNDFQKGDIAEGYSVSREKKESFPLTVTSAQKNPTAFYLCASKGIWTASNQPQHFGDGTRLSIL.

This chain joins TRBV7-9 and TRBJ2-1; D is uncertain. Germline lookup yields CDR1 SEHNR and CDR2 FQNEAQ (reference sequence). V dropped 5 bases and J dropped 6 bases, with 23 bases sitting between them. This CDR3 region has 17 residues. The CDR3 loop is CASSPPLRFSGANEQFF. The CDR3 bases are TGTGCCAGCAGCCCACCCCTAAGGTTTTCAGGCGCCAATGAGCAGTTCTTC.

This clone was counted once. The V gene is TRBV10-2, the J gene TRBJ1-1, with 11 nucleotides matching TRBD1. The V gene end was trimmed by 6 bases and the J gene end by 3 bases; junction bases not matched to a gene: 6. The CDR3 runs 15 residues. CDR1 is WSHSY, CDR2 SAAADI, per germline. The CDR3 nucleotides read TGCGCCAGCAGGTGGACAGGGGGCTTGTACACTGAAGCTTTCTTT. It codes for CASRWTGGLYTEAFF.

The V and J genes are TRBV29-1 and TRBJ1-1; TRBD1 might be the D (6 bases). The CDR3 has 15 amino acids. V was cut by 3 bases and J by 7 bases, with 21 bases left in between. Per germline, CDR1 SQVTM and CDR2 ANQGSEA. In DNA form, the CDR3 reads TGCAGCGTTGATTCCCGCAATGGGGGGGCGGGTGAAGCTTTCTTT. Translating gives CSVDSRNGGAGEAFF. The whole variable domain, remainder taken from reference TRBV29-1 and TRBJ1-1, is SAVISQKPSRDICQRGTSLTIQCQVDSQVTMMFWYRQQPGQSLTLIATANQGSEATYESGFVIDKFPISRPNLTFSTLTVSNMSPEDSSIYLCSVDSRNGGAGEAFFGQGTRLTVV.

V usage is TRBV6-5 and J usage is TRBJ2-5; D remains unclear. Trimming removed 2 bases at V and 4 bases at J, with 17 bases between. The CDR3 totals 16 residues. Germline V CDR1 and CDR2: MNHEY, SVGAGI. The CDR3 spells CASSYAPLVWSETQYF. CDR3 DNA sequence: TGTGCCAGCAGTTACGCCCCTTTGGTATGGTCAGAGACCCAGTACTTC.

J is TRBJ2-1 and V is TRBV2, with TRBD2 matching 9 bases. Trimming cost V 7 bases and J 8 bases; bases outside gene matches: 18. The CDR3 length is 17 residues. Germline CDR1 reads SNHLY; CDR2 reads FYNNEI. CDR3 bases: TGTGCCAGCACCTCCCGGGGCGGGAGGGCCGTTAGGGATGAGCAGTTCTTC. This encodes CASTSRGGRAVRDEQFF.